The sample holds many counts of the clone carrying this TCR beta chain. What it binds is unknown. The sample comes from a study of blood T cells in healthy people across ages. Study in general: The template switching approach captured approximately one barcoded beta molecule for every two T cells. Study outcomes and limitations: Unknown donor CMV status possibly confounded expanded clonotype changes. Measured against age, TCR beta diversity per million T cells decreased in a roughly linear manner. Because sorting was not performed, PBMCs prevented conclusive naive versus antigen-experienced comparison.

A J-beta primer mix and a sample-barcoded 5' primer were used in a second PCR of roughly 7 to 12 cycles. Using its own MiXCR run on the 5' RACE reads, TCRdb lists one record per CDR3 protein. The data hold more than 800,000 distinct CDR3 sequences, with roughly 26% observed a single time. Material: blood. This TCR derives from a woman of 80 years or more in good health.

This CDR3 is CASSYSAAEQYF. The CDR3 DNA reads as TGTGCCAGCAGTTACTCGGCAGCCGAGCAGTACTTC. The chain links TRBV6-2 or TRBV6-3 to TRBJ2-7; D remains unclear. Germline values: CDR1 MNHEY, CDR2 SVGEGT. There are 12 residues in the CDR3. V shed 0 bases and J shed 6 bases, with 6 bases lying between them.